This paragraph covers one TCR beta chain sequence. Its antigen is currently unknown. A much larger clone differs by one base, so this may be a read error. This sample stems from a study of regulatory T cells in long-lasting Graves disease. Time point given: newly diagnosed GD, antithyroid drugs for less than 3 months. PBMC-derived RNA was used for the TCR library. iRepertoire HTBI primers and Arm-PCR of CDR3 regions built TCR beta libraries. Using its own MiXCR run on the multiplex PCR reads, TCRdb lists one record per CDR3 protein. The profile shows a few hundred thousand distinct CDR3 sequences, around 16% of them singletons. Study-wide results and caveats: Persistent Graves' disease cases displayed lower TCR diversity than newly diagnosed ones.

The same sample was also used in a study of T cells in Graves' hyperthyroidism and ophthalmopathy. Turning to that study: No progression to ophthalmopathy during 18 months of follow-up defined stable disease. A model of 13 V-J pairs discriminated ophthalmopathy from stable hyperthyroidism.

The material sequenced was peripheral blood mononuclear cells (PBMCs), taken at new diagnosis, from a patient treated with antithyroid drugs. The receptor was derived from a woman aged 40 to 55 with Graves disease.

DNA for the CDR3: TGTGCCAGTAGTATTGATTGGACTAGCCCAAGCCCCTACAATGAGCAGTTCTTC. Translated: CASSIDWTSPSPYNEQFF. The gene calls are TRBV19 and TRBJ2-1; 8 nucleotides line up with TRBD2. The ends lost 3 bases at V and 2 bases at J; junction bases unmatched: 12. Germline CDR1 reads LNHDA; CDR2 reads SQIVND (reference sequence). The CDR3 length is 18 residues.